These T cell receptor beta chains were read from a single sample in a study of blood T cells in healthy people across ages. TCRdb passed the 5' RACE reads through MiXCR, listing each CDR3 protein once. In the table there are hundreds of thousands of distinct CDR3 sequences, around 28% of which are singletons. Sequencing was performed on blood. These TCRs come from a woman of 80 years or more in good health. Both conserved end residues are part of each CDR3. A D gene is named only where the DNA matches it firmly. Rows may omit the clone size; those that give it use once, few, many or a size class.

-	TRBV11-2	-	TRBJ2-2	CASSLQAGDTGELFF	TGTGCCAGCAGCTTACAGGCAGGGGACACCGGGGAGCTGTTTTTT
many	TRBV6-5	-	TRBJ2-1	CASSPSGLLNNEQFF	TGTGCCAGCAGCCCAAGCGGGCTATTAAACAATGAGCAGTTCTTC
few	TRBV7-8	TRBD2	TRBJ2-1	CASSPRFRLAGGYNEQFF	TGTGCCAGCAGCCCCCGATTTCGACTAGCGGGGGGATACAATGAGCAGTTCTTC
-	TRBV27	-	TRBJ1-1	CASRATGGEAFF	TGTGCCAGCAGGGCTACCGGAGGCGAAGCTTTCTTT
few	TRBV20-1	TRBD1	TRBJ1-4	CSARGPGQAPRKLFF	TGCAGTGCTAGGGGTCCTGGACAGGCCCCAAGAAAACTGTTTTTT
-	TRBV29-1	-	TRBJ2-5	CSVEAPADQETQYF	TGCAGCGTTGAAGCCCCGGCGGACCAAGAGACCCAGTACTTC
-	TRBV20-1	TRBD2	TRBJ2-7	CSARDRASGGFCSEQYF	TGCAGTGCTAGAGATCGAGCTAGCGGGGGTTTTTGTAGCGAGCAGTACTTC
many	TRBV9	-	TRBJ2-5	CASSEGGQETQYF	TGTGCCAGCAGCGAGGGGGGCCAAGAGACCCAGTACTTC
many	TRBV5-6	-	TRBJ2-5	CASSSLRLGMETQYF	TGTGCCAGCAGCTCCCTACGACTAGGAATGGAGACCCAGTACTTC
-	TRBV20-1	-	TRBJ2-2	CSALTASLTGELFF	TGCAGTGCCCTAACAGCTAGTCTCACCGGGGAGCTGTTTTTT
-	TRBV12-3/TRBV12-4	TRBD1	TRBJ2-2	CASSTTGGRTGERFF	TGTGCCAGCAGTACGACAGGGGGTCGGACCGGGGAGCGGTTTTTT
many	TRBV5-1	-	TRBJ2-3	CASSPEGGHTDTQYF	TGCGCCAGCAGCCCGGAGGGCGGCCACACAGATACGCAGTATTTT
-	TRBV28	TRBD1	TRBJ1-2	CASSSQGQGRGLGYGYTF	TGTGCCAGCAGTTCGCAGGGACAGGGAAGGGGCCTGGGCTATGGCTACACCTTC
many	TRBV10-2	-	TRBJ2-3	CASSGTSFTDTQYF	TGCGCCAGCAGTGGGACATCGTTCACAGATACGCAGTATTTT
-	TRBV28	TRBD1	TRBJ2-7	CASSWSGGAYEQYF	TGTGCCAGCAGTTGGTCAGGGGGAGCCTACGAGCAGTACTTC
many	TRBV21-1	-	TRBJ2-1	CASNPIGQGGGNEQFF	TGTGCCAGCAACCCAATTGGACAGGGTGGGGGGAATGAGCAGTTCTTC
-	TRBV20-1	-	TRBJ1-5	CSARGLGDGQQPQHF	TGCAGTGCTAGAGGATTGGGGGATGGTCAACAGCCCCAGCATTTT
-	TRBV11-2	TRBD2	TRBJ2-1	CASSLGGRRPADEQFF	TGTGCCAGCAGCTTGGGGGGGAGACGACCGGCGGATGAGCAGTTCTTC
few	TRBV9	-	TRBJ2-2	CASSVAFTGELFF	TGTGCCAGCAGCGTAGCGTTCACCGGGGAGCTGTTTTTT
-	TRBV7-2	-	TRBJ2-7	CASSSATEYFSYNEQYF	TGTGCCAGCAGCTCAGCTACTGAGTATTTCTCCTACAATGAGCAGTACTTC
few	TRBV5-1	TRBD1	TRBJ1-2	CASSLVGQGAEGYTF	TGCGCCAGCAGCTTGGTGGGACAGGGGGCAGAAGGCTACACCTTC
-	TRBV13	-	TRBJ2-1	CANSISGPNEQFF	TGTGCCAACAGCATTAGCGGCCCCAATGAGCAGTTCTTC
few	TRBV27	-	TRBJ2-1	CASRTLRGSSYNEQFF	TGTGCCAGCAGGACCTTAAGGGGCAGCTCCTACAATGAGCAGTTCTTC
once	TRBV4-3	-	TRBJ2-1	CASSQELEYEQFF	TGCGCCAGCAGCCAAGAGTTGGAATATGAGCAGTTCTTC
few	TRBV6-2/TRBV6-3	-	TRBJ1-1	CASKGGFEAFF	TGTGCCAGCAAGGGGGGCTTCGAAGCTTTCTTT
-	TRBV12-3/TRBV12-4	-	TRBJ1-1	CAGSLDGGGTKAFF	TGTGCCGGCAGTTTGGACGGGGGCGGTACTAAAGCTTTCTTT
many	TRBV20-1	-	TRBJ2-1	CSATGGLKAPRDEQFF	TGCAGTGCTACCGGGGGTCTCAAGGCCCCGAGGGATGAGCAGTTCTTC
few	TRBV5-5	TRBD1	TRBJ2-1	CASGPGQGTYNEQFF	TGTGCCAGCGGCCCGGGACAGGGTACGTACAATGAGCAGTTCTTC
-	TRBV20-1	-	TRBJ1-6	CSARDLRDSYNSPLHF	TGCAGTGCTAGAGATCTGCGGGACTCCTATAATTCACCCCTCCACTTT
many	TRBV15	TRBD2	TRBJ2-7	CATSSSTTPGLAAYEQYF	TGTGCCACCAGCAGTTCCACTACCCCGGGACTAGCGGCCTACGAGCAGTACTTC
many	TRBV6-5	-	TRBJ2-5	CASSFSWSGEGETQYF	TGTGCCAGCAGTTTCTCTTGGTCCGGGGAAGGAGAGACCCAGTACTTC
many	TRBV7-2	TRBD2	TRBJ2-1	CASSPKTSGSPSYNEQFF	TGTGCCAGCAGCCCGAAAACTAGCGGGTCCCCCTCCTACAATGAGCAGTTCTTC
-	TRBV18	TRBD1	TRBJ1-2	CASSRQGSNGYTF	TGTGCCAGCTCACGACAGGGGTCTAACGGCTACACCTTC
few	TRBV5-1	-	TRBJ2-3	CASRAGYDTQYF	TGCGCCAGCAGGGCAGGGTACGATACGCAGTATTTT
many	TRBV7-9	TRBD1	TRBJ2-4	CASSDQPGTVAKNIQYF	TGTGCCAGCAGCGACCAACCCGGGACAGTAGCCAAAAACATTCAGTACTTC
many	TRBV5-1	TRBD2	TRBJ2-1	CASSPTSGGAAEQFF	TGCGCCAGCAGTCCGACTAGCGGGGGGGCCGCTGAGCAGTTCTTC
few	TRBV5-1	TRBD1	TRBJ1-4	CASSLGTADGEKLFF	TGCGCCAGCAGCCTAGGGACAGCCGACGGTGAAAAACTGTTTTTT
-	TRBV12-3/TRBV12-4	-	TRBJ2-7	CASSLSLPRDEQYF	TGTGCCAGCAGTTTAAGCCTCCCCAGGGACGAGCAGTACTTC
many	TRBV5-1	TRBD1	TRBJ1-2	CASSVDPGQGADGYTF	TGCGCCAGCAGCGTGGATCCGGGACAGGGGGCCGATGGCTACACCTTC
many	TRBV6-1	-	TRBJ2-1	CASSDSASSSYNEQFF	TGTGCCAGCAGTGACTCGGCTTCAAGCTCCTACAATGAGCAGTTCTTC
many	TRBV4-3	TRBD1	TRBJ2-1	CASSQEGTGTYNEQFF	TGCGCCAGCAGCCAAGAAGGGACAGGGACCTACAATGAGCAGTTCTTC
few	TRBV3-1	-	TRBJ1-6	CASSLRDTPLHF	TGTGCCAGCAGCCTACGGGACACACCCCTCCACTTT
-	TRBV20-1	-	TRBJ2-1	CSATREGIYEQFF	TGCAGTGCTACCCGAGAAGGAATCTACGAGCAGTTCTTC
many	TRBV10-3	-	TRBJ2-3	CAISSGPGGSSTDTQYF	TGTGCCATCAGCTCCGGGCCCGGAGGATCTAGCACAGATACGCAGTATTTT
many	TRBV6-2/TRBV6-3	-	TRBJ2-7	CASSFGASYEQYF	TGTGCCAGCAGTTTTGGGGCTTCCTACGAGCAGTACTTC
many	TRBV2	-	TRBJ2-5	CASSVGGPTGETQYF	TGTGCCAGCAGTGTAGGAGGGCCCACGGGAGAGACCCAGTACTTC
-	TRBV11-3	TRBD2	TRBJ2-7	CASWLAGGPNEQYF	TGTGCCAGCTGGCTAGCGGGGGGGCCTAATGAGCAGTACTTC
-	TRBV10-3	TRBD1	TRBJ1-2	CAISSGQGGNYGYTF	TGTGCCATCAGTTCTGGACAGGGGGGGAACTATGGCTACACCTTC
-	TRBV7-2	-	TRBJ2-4	CASSLRQGIAKNIQYF	TGTGCCAGCAGCTTAAGGCAGGGGATAGCCAAAAACATTCAGTACTTC
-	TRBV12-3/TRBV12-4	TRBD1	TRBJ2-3	CASSPPDRRTADTQYF	TGTGCCAGCAGTCCACCGGACAGGAGGACGGCAGATACGCAGTATTTT